Listed here are 8 T cell receptor beta chains from one sample, sequenced in a study of lymphopenia after photon versus proton radiotherapy. The assay was immunoSEQ multiplex PCR, and TCRdb's table has in-frame clones only and misses some. This sample has tens of thousands of clones; about 82% occur once, and the top ten carry 21%. Sequences were derived from peripheral blood, sampled from a patient treated with proton-based radiotherapy. The receptors come from a woman in her sixties or seventies with pancreatic cancer.

This chain joins TRBV7-2 and TRBJ2-7; 11 bases are a match to TRBD2. There are 15 residues in the CDR3. V lost 6 bases, J lost 3 bases, and 7 bases stayed unmatched. Germline V CDR1 and CDR2: SGHTA, FQGNSA. CDR3 residues: CASRPTSGSGYEQYF. CDR3 in DNA: TGTGCCAGCAGACCTACTAGCGGGAGTGGCTACGAGCAGTACTTC.

This clone was observed a few times. The chain recombines TRBV15 with TRBJ2-7; D unresolved. V gave up 0 bases and J gave up 4 bases, with 7 bases separating them. This CDR3 comprises 13 residues. The germline V gene has CDR1 LNHNV and CDR2 YYDKDF (reference sequence). The CDR3 DNA reads as TGTGCCACCAGCAGAGATGTAGGGTACGAGCAGTACTTC. Amino acids: CATSRDVGYEQYF. Filled out from reference TRBV15 and TRBJ2-7, the complete variable domain reads DAMVIQNPRYQVTQFGKPVTLSCSQTLNHNVMYWYQQKSSQAPKLLFHYYDKDFNNEADTPDNFQSRRPNTSFCFLDIRSPGLGDTAMYLCATSRDVGYEQYFGPGTRLTVT.

A note on this clone: At one boundary the junction diverges from the germline segment, which might be a read error. The gene calls are TRBV11-2 and TRBJ2-3; D is unclear. Looked up from germline, CDR1 is SGHAT and CDR2 is FQNNGV. The CDR3 has 16 amino acids. The CDR3 DNA follows: TGCGCCAGCAGCCAAGAGACCAACCTGTGGCAAGATACGCAGTATTTT. Translating gives CASSQETNLWQDTQYF.

The chain couples TRBV2 to TRBJ2-3; 9 bases align to TRBD2. Germline lookup yields CDR1 SNHLY and CDR2 FYNNEI. The junction had 19 bases not matched to a gene; V was cut back by 5 bases and J by 4 bases. The CDR3 extends over 19 amino acids. CDR3: CASSRDNARSSGVADTQYF. CDR3 coding DNA: TGTGCCAGCAGTCGCGATAATGCCCGTTCTAGCGGGGTCGCAGATACGCAGTATTTT.

V is TRBV19 and J is TRBJ2-7; D is perhaps TRBD1 or TRBD2 (6 bases each). Trimming removed 4 bases from V and 0 bases from J, with 16 bases in between. The CDR3 runs to 16 residues. Germline CDR1 reads LNHDA; CDR2 reads SQIVND (reference sequence). CDR3 sequence reads: CASSKWTVTSSYEQYF. CDR3 sequence (DNA): TGTGCCAGTAGTAAGTGGACAGTGACTAGCTCCTACGAGCAGTACTTC.

The chain uses TRBV7-3 and TRBJ1-5; D ambiguous. V shed 7 bases and J shed 8 bases, with 9 bases lying between them. The germline CDR1 and CDR2 sequences are SGHTA and FQGTGA. The CDR3 spans 11 residues. The CDR3 coding sequence is TGTGCCAGCACCCTAACGGAGCCCCAGCATTTT. Protein product: CASTLTEPQHF.

This clone has a single count. The J gene is TRBJ2-6, the V gene TRBV30; the D gene is possibly TRBD1 (6 bases). V lost 6 bases to trimming and J lost 1 base, with 13 bases between them. Germline lookup yields CDR1 GTSNPN and CDR2 SVGIG (reference sequence). The CDR3 has 15 amino acids. The DNA for the CDR3 is TGTGCCTGTCCGAGGGGGATATCTGGGGCCAACGTCCTGACTTTC. It yields the protein CACPRGISGANVLTF.

The rearrangement links TRBV5-4 to TRBJ2-3, with 9 bases aligning to TRBD2. V shed 3 bases and J 3 bases; nucleotides not matched to a gene: 11. The CDR3 sequence is 17 residues long. Looked up from germline, CDR1 is SGHNT and CDR2 is YYREEE (reference sequence). The CDR3 nucleotides are TGTGCCAGCAGCTCTTCATCTGGGGGACTAGCAACAGATACGCAGTATTTT. It encodes CASSSSSGGLATDTQYF.